The present T cell receptor beta chain was sequenced within a study of T cells in Graves' hyperthyroidism and ophthalmopathy. Study as a whole: Blood was drawn when the patient was first diagnosed and still untreated. Study-level findings and limits: Clonotypes that were expanded in thyroid above 0.001 mostly appeared in blood too. Model output signaled ophthalmopathy a median roughly 6.5 months ahead of onset.

This clonotype was seen only a few times. Its antigen remains unknown. Researchers amplified the TCR beta CDR3 regions from RNA transcripts. The study used the HTBI primer set for a first-round RT-PCR of the TCR CDR3. Using its own MiXCR run on the multiplex PCR reads, TCRdb lists one record per CDR3 protein. Of about 620,000 distinct CDR3 sequences listed, roughly 16% are singletons. Aged 18 to 65, the patients had hyperthyroidism that was newly diagnosed and had lasted under 2 months. The sequencing sample was made of blood. This receptor was taken from a woman in her thirties with Graves' hyperthyroidism.

The CDR3 spells CATSRDRGRGVRGYTF. As DNA, the CDR3 is TGTGCCACCAGCAGAGACAGGGGGCGCGGTGTTCGTGGCTACACCTTC. V gene TRBV15 combines with J gene TRBJ1-2; TRBD1 aligns across 8 bases. This CDR3 has 16 amino acids. V shed 0 bases, J shed 7 bases, and the junction held 10 bases outside the gene matches. Germline CDR1 is LNHNV and CDR2 is YYDKDF (reference sequence).